A selection of T cell receptor beta chains follows, all from one sample in a study of shared clonotypes between healthy human individuals. Measured with immunoSEQ multiplex PCR; TCRdb has only the in-frame clones, and not every one. The sample consists of a few million clones, 80% to 95% of them appearing once. The sample taken for sequencing was naive CD4+ T cells from PBMCs. These receptors were taken from a man aged 18 to 30 in good health. Some clones in this sample may be carry-over from other donors' samples. CDR3s include the opening cysteine and the closing phenylalanine or tryptophan. D genes are given only for firm matches. Size is stated for part of the rows, as once, few or many counts, or as a class when the clone is expanded.

J | V | D | size | CDR3 | DNA
TRBJ1-5 | TRBV5-1 | NA | NA | CASSLVPDNQPQHF | TGCGCCAGCAGCTTGGTACCGGACAATCAGCCCCAGCATTTT
TRBJ2-7 | TRBV7-2 | TRBD2 | NA | CASSLLPSGSSYEQYF | TGTGCCAGCAGCTTACTCCCTAGCGGGTCCTCCTACGAGCAGTACTTC
TRBJ1-5 | TRBV19 | NA | once | CASRPVPEQPQHF | TGTGCCAGTAGACCCGTGCCGGAACAGCCCCAGCATTTT
TRBJ2-1 | TRBV11-3 | NA | NA | CASSLGLSYNEQFF | TGTGCCAGCAGCTTAGGACTTTCCTACAATGAGCAGTTCTTC
TRBJ2-5 | TRBV5-1 | NA | NA | CASSPSAQETQYF | TGCGCCAGCAGCCCATCGGCCCAAGAGACCCAGTACTTC
TRBJ2-7 | TRBV7-2 | TRBD1 | NA | CASSWDRGPYEQYF | TGTGCCAGCAGCTGGGACAGGGGTCCCTACGAGCAGTACTTC
TRBJ1-1 | TRBV25-1 | NA | NA | CASAGTFGTEAFF | TGTGCCAGCGCTGGGACATTCGGCACTGAAGCTTTCTTT
TRBJ1-3 | TRBV30 | NA | few | CAWSRGTSGNTIYF | TGTGCCTGGAGTAGGGGGACCTCTGGAAACACCATATATTTT
TRBJ2-7 | TRBV30 | NA | NA | CAWSPGPSYEQYF | TGTGCCTGGAGCCCAGGGCCGTCCTACGAGCAGTACTTC
TRBJ2-5 | TRBV5-4 | NA | NA | CASRADYSSQETQYF | TGTGCCAGCAGAGCGGACTACTCCTCCCAAGAGACCCAGTACTTC
TRBJ2-7 | TRBV14 | NA | NA | CASSQDFSYEQYF | TGTGCCAGCAGCCAGGACTTCTCCTACGAGCAGTACTTC
TRBJ2-1 | TRBV9 | TRBD2 | NA | CASSVGAGGLNEQFF | TGTGCCAGCAGCGTAGGTGCGGGAGGCCTTAATGAGCAGTTCTTC
TRBJ1-6 | TRBV5-1 | TRBD1 | NA | CASSPDRVFNSPLHF | TGCGCCAGCAGCCCGGACAGGGTGTTCAATTCACCCCTCCACTTT
TRBJ2-1 | TRBV5-1 | NA | NA | CASSLSDNEQFF | TGCGCCAGCAGCTTGAGTGACAATGAGCAGTTCTTC
TRBJ1-3 | TRBV7-2 | NA | NA | CASSLIQGAGNTIYF | TGTGCCAGCAGCTTAATCCAGGGAGCGGGAAACACCATATATTTT
TRBJ2-7 | TRBV19 | TRBD1 | once | CASSRDRGGEQYF | TGTGCCAGTAGTAGAGACAGGGGCGGCGAGCAGTACTTC
TRBJ2-7 | TRBV7-9 | TRBD2 | NA | CASSWEGTTIFEQYF | TGTGCCAGCAGCTGGGAGGGGACTACCATCTTCGAGCAGTACTTC